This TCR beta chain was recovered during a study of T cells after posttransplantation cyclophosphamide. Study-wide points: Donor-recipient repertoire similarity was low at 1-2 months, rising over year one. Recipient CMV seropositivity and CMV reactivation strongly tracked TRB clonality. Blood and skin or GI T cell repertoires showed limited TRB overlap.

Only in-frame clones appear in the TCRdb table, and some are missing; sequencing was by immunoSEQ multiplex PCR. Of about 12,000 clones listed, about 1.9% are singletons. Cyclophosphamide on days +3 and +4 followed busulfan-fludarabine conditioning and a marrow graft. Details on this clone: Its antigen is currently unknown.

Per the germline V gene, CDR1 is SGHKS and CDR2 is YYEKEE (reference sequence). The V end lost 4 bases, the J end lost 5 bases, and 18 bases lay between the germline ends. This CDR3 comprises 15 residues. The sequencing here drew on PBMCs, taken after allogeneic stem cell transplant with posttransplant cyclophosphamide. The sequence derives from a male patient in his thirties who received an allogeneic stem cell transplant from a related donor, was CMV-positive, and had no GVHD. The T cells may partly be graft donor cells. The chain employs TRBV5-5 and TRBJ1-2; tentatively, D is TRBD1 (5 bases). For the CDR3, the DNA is TGTGCCAGCAGCCTACCGGGGGAGGGGCGTTATGGCTACACCTTC. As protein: CASSLPGEGRYGYTF.